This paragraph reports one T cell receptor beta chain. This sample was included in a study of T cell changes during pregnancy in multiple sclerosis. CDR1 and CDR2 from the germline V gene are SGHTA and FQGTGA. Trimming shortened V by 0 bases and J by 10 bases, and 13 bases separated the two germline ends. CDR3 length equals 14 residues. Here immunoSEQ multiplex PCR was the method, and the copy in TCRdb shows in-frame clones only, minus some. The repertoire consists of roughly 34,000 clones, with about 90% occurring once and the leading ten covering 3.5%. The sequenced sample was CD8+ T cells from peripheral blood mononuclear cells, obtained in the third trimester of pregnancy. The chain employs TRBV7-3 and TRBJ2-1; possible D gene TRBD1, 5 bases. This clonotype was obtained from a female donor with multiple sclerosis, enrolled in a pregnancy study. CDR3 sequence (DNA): TGTGCCAGCAGCTTAACGATCCAGGGATCCGAGCAGTTCTTC. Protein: CASSLTIQGSEQFF.